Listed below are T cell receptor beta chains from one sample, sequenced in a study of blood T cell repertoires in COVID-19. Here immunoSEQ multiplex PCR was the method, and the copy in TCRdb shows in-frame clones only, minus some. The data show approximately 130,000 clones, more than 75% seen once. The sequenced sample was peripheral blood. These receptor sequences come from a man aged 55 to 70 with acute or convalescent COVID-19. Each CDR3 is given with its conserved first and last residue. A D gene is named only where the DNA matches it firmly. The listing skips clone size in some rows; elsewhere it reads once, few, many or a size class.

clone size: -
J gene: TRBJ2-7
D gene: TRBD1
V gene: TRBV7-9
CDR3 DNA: TGTGCCAGCAGCTCACCTCGAATGGGGGGAGCAGGGGGCTTGGGCGAGCAGTACTTC
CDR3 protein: CASSSPRMGGAGGLGEQYF

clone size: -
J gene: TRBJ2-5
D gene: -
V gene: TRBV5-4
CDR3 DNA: TGTGCCAGCAGCAGTAAGACAGGAATCCAAGAGACCCAGTACTTC
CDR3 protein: CASSSKTGIQETQYF

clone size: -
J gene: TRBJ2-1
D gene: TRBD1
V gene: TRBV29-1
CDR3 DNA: TGCAGCGTTGACCGACAGGGGTCGTCTTACGTGCAGTTCTTC
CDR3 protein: CSVDRQGSSYVQFF

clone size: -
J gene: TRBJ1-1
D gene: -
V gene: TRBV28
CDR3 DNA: TGTGCCAGCAGGCCGACAATCATGAACACTGAAGCTTTCTTT
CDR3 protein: CASRPTIMNTEAFF

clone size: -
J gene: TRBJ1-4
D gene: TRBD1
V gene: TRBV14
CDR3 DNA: TGTGCCAGCAGCCCTCGGACAGGGGCCTACCGTAATGAAAAACTGTTTTTT
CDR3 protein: CASSPRTGAYRNEKLFF

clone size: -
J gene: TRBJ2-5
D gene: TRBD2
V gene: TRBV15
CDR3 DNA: TGTGCCACCAGCAGAGAACTAGCGGGAGGGCCGGGAGAGACCCAGTACTTC
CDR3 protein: CATSRELAGGPGETQYF

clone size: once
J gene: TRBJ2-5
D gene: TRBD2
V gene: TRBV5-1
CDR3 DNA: TGCGCCAGCAGCTTGGCGGTTGCGGGAGGGGAGACCCAGTACTTC
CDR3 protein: CASSLAVAGGETQYF

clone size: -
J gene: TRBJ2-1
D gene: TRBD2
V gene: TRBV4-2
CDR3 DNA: TGTGCCAGCAGCCAAACACTAGCGGGGTGGGGGAATGAGCAGTTCTTC
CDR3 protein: CASSQTLAGWGNEQFF

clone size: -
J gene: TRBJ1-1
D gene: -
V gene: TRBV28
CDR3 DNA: TGTGCCAGTATTAGGAACACTGAAGCTTTCTTT
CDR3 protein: CASIRNTEAFF

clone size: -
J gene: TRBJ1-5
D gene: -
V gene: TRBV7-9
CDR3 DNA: TGTGCCAGCAGCTTAGGCGCAGGGGAACAGCCCCAGCATTTT
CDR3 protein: CASSLGAGEQPQHF

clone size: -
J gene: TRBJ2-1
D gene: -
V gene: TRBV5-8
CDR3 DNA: TGTGCCAGCAGCCCGCGGGGAGGGGGAGGCTCCTACAATGAGCAGTTCTTC
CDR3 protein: CASSPRGGGGSYNEQFF

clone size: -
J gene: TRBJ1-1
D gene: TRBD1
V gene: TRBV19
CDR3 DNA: TGTGCCAGTAGTTCAGGGGGCCTAGGCACTGAAGCTTTCTTT
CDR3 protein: CASSSGGLGTEAFF

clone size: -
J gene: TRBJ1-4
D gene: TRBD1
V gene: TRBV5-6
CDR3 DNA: TGTGCCAGCAGCTTGACCGGGACAGATGAAAAACTGTTTTTT
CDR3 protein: CASSLTGTDEKLFF

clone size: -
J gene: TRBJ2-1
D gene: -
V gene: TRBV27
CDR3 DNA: TGTGCCAGCAGTCCAGCAGGGGTTGTGGAGTATGAGCAGTTCTTC
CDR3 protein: CASSPAGVVEYEQFF

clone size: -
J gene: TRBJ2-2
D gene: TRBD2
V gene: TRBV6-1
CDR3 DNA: TGTGCCAGCAGTGGGGGACTAGCGGGACCCACCGGGGAGCTGTTTTTT
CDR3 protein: CASSGGLAGPTGELFF

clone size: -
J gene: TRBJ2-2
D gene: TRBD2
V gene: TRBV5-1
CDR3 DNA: TGCGCCAGCGCCGGGACTAGCGGGGTGAACACCGGGGAGCTGTTTTTT
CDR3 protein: CASAGTSGVNTGELFF

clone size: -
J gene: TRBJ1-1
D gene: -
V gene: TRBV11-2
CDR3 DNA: TGTGCCAGCAGCTTAGACAGGGCGCAGGGTGAAGCTTTCTTT
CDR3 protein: CASSLDRAQGEAFF

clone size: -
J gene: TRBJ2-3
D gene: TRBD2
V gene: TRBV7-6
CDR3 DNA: TGTGCCAGCAGCTTGAGTGCTAGCGGGAGAGATACGCAGTATTTT
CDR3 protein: CASSLSASGRDTQYF

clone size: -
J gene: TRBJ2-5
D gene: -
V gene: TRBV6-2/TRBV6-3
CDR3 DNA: TGTGCCAGCAGCCCAAGTGGCGGGGAGACCCAGTACTTC
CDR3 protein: CASSPSGGETQYF

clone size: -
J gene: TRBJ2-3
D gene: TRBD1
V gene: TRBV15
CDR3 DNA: TGTGCCACCAGCCTACCGGGACAGGGGCTTGCAGATACGCAGTATTTT
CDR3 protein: CATSLPGQGLADTQYF

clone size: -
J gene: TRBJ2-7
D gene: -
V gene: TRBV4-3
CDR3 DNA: TGCGCCAGCAGCCAAGGGGCAGGGTGGTACGAGCAGTACTTC
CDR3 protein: CASSQGAGWYEQYF

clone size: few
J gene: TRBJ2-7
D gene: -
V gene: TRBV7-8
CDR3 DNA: TGTGCCAGCAGCCCGGTAGCCTTGGCCTACTACGAGCAGTACTTC
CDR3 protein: CASSPVALAYYEQYF

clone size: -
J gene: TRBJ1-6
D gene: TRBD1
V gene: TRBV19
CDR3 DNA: TGTGCCAGTAGTACGGACAGGGGAAATTCACCCCTCCACTTT
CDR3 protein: CASSTDRGNSPLHF

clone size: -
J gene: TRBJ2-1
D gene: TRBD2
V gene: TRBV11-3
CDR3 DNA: TGTGCCAGCAGCTTAGGGGAAGCGGGAGGGCCCGAAGAGCAGTTCTTC
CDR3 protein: CASSLGEAGGPEEQFF

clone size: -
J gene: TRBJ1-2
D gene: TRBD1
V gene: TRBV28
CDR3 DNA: TGTGCCAGCAGCGTAAACGAGGGACAGGGGAGAGGTGGCTACACCTTC
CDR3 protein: CASSVNEGQGRGGYTF

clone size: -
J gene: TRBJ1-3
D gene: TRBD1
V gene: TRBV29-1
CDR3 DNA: TGCAGCGTCCAGACCCAGGGGGACACCATATATTTT
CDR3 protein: CSVQTQGDTIYF

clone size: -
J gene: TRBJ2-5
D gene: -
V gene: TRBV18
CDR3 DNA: TGTGCCAGCTCACCAAGGGAAATAGCGGACAAAGAGACCCAGTACTTC
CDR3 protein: CASSPREIADKETQYF

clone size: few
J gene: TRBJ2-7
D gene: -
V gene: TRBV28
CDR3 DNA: TGTGCCAGCAGCACGAACCTCAGGGACATTTACGAGCAGTACTTC
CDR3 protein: CASSTNLRDIYEQYF

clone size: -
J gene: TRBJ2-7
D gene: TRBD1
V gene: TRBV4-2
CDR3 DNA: TGTGCCAGCAGCCAAGGGACAGGGTACGAGCAGTACTTC
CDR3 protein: CASSQGTGYEQYF

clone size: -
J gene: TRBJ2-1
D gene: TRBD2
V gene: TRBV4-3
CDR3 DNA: TGCGCCAGCAGCCAACCAAGTGGACTAGCGGGAGTGGATGAGCAGTTCTTC
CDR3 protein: CASSQPSGLAGVDEQFF

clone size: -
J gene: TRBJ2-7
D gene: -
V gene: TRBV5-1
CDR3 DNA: TGCGCCAGCAGCTTGGCTCCGGGCTACGAGCAGTACTTC
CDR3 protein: CASSLAPGYEQYF

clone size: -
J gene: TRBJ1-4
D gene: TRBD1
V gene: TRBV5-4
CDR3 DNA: TGTGCCAGCAGCTTGGGGGACAGTTCTAATGGAAAACTGTTTTTT
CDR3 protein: CASSLGDSSNGKLFF

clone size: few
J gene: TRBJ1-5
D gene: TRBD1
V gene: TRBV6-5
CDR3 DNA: TGTGCCAGCAGGGGATTCCAGGGGGTCTATCAGCCCCAGCATTTT
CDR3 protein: CASRGFQGVYQPQHF

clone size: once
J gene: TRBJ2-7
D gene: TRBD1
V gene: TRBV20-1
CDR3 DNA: TGCAGTGCCCCGGACAGGGCCGAGCAGTACTTC
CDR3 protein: CSAPDRAEQYF

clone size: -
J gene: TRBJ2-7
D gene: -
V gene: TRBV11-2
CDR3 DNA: TGTGCCAGCAGCTTAGACGGGGGTATAGTCTACGAGCAGTACTTC
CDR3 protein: CASSLDGGIVYEQYF

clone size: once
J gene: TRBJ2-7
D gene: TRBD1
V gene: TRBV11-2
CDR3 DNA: TGTGCCAGCAGCTTAGGCCTCTCGGGACAGGGGGCGCGAGAGCAGTACTTC
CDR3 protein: CASSLGLSGQGAREQYF

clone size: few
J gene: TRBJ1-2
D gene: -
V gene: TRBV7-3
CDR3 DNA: TGTGCCAGCAGCTTAGGGCCGAACTATGGCTACACCTTC
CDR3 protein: CASSLGPNYGYTF

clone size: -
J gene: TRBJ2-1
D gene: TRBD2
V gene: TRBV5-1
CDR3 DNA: TGCGCCAGCAGCTTGGTTCAGCGGGACTCCTACAATGAGCAGTTCTTC
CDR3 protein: CASSLVQRDSYNEQFF

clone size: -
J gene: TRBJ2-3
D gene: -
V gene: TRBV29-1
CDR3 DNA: TGCAGCGGTGGGGGGAGCCGCGATACGCAGTATTTT
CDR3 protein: CSGGGSRDTQYF

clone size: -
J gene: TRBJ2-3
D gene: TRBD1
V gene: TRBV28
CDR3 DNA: TGTGCCAGCAGTTTAGGACAGGACCCAGATACGCAGTATTTT
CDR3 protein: CASSLGQDPDTQYF

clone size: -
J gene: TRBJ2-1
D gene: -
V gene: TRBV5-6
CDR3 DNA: TGTGCCAGCAGCAGAGGAGCTGGGTACAATGAGCAGTTCTTC
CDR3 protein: CASSRGAGYNEQFF

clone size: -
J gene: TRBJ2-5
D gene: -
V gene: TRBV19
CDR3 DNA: TGTGCCAGTAGTACAGGGCGGCAAGAGACCCAGTACTTC
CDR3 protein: CASSTGRQETQYF

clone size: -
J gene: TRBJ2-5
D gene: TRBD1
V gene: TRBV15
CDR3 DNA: TGTGCCACCAGCAGTACTCAGGGGGTTGGAGAGACCCAGTACTTC
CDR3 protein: CATSSTQGVGETQYF

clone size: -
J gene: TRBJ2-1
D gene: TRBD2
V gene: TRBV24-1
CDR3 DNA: TGTGCCACCAGTGACTGGCAAGCGGGAGCGGGTAATGAGCAGTTCTTC
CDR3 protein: CATSDWQAGAGNEQFF

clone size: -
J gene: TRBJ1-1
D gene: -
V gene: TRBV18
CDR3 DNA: TGTGCCAGCTCCCCAGGTCCAGGGAAGAACACTGAAGCTTTCTTT
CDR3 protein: CASSPGPGKNTEAFF

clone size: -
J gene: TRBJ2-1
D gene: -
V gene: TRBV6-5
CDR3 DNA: TGTGCCAGCATGGCCTCTGGCGGCAATGAGCAGTTCTTC
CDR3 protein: CASMASGGNEQFF

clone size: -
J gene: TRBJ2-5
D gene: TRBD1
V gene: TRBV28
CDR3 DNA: TGTGCCAGCAGTTCCCCGGGACAGAGCTCCCAAGAGACCCAGTACTTC
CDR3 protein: CASSSPGQSSQETQYF

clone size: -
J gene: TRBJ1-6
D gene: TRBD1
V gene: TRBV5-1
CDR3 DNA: TGCGCCAGCAGCTTGGGGGGATCGGGGACAGGGAACTCACCCCTCCACTTT
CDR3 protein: CASSLGGSGTGNSPLHF

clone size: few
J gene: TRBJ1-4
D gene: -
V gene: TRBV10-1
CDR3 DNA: TGCGCCAGTTCGACGGCAGGGGCCGATGAAAAACTGTTTTTT
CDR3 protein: CASSTAGADEKLFF

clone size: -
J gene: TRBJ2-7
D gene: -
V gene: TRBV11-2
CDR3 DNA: TGTGCCAGCAGCTATGGGGACACATACGAGCAGTACTTC
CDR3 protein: CASSYGDTYEQYF

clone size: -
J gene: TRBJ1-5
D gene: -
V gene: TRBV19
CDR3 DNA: TGTGCCAGTAGTCTCAGGGATCAGCCCCAGCATTTT
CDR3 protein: CASSLRDQPQHF

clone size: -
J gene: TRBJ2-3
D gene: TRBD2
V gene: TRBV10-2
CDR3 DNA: TGCGCCAGCAGTGGCGGACGGGCGGGAGCTCTGGATACGCAGTATTTT
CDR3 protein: CASSGGRAGALDTQYF

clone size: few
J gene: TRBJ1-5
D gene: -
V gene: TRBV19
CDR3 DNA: TGTGCCAGTAGTATAACCGGGGGCAATCAGCCCCAGCATTTT
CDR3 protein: CASSITGGNQPQHF

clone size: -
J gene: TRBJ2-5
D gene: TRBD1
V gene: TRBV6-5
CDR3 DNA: TGTGCCAGCAGACCCACAGGGGGCATTGAGACCCAGTACTTC
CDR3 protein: CASRPTGGIETQYF